Listed here are 14 T cell receptor beta chains from one sample, sequenced in a study of T cell responses to AZD1222 COVID-19 vaccine. Generated by immunoSEQ multiplex PCR, the TCRdb table keeps only in-frame clones and is missing some. Counted here are approximately 68,000 clones, roughly 87% occurring once; the ten biggest clones make up under 30%. Sequences were derived from peripheral blood, sampled on day 0 of AZD1222 vaccination. All receptors come from an adult in good health.

The chain uses TRBV5-1 and TRBJ1-1; D is unclear. The germline V and J ends were trimmed by 4 bases and 4 bases, with 17 bases remaining between them. This CDR3 is built from 15 residues. Germline V lookup: CDR1 SGHRS, CDR2 YFSETQ. CDR3 in DNA: TGCGCCAGCAGCCCAAGGTTCTCGGGTGCCACTGAAGCTTTCTTT. It encodes CASSPRFSGATEAFF.

The rearrangement uses TRBV28 and TRBJ1-4, with D maybe TRBD1 (6 bases). The CDR3 extends over 14 amino acids. CDR1 is MDHEN and CDR2 is SYDVKM in the germline V gene. V was shortened by 3 bases and J by 8 bases, with 13 bases between the two germline ends. The CDR3 sequence: CASSFGGAEEKLFF. The CDR3 DNA reads TGTGCCAGCAGTTTTGGGGGGGCTGAGGAAAAACTGTTTTTT.

The chain has TRBV7-8 and TRBJ2-1; D ambiguous. The CDR3 has 12 residues. Germline CDR1 reads SGHVS; CDR2 reads FQNEAQ. Trimming took 4 bases from V and 11 from J, leaving 12 bases between them. CDR3 residues: CASSSGRSKQFF. DNA for the CDR3: TGTGCCAGCAGCTCGGGCCGTTCAAAGCAGTTCTTC.

This chain connects TRBV4-3 to TRBJ2-5, with D possibly being TRBD1 or TRBD2 (6 bases each). The CDR3 is 15 residues long. The V gene's germline CDR1 is LGHNA and CDR2 YSLEER. V lost 1 base to trimming and J lost 5 bases, with 14 bases between them. The CDR3 loop reads CASSQGSGAGETQYF. CDR3 sequence (DNA): TGCGCCAGCAGCCAAGGGTCGGGGGCTGGGGAGACCCAGTACTTC.

Only a few counts were recorded for this clone. This CDR3 is CASSIAASNQPQHF. The CDR3 DNA follows: TGTGCCAGTAGTATAGCAGCTAGCAATCAGCCCCAGCATTTT. J is TRBJ1-5 and V is TRBV19; D not certain. Germline values: CDR1 LNHDA, CDR2 SQIVND (reference sequence). Trimming took off 1 base at V and 0 bases at J, with 4 bases between the two ends. CDR3 length: 14 residues.

V is TRBV11-2 and J is TRBJ1-6; no definite D call. Germline V gene sequence: CDR1 SGHAT, CDR2 FQNNGV. The CDR3 contains 13 residues. Trimming stripped 1 base from V and 7 bases from J, with 5 bases between. The chain's CDR3 is CASSLVGNSPLHF. The CDR3 coding sequence is TGTGCCAGCAGCTTAGTGGGGAATTCACCCCTCCACTTT.

This clone was detected once. The rearrangement links TRBV7-6 to TRBJ1-5, with D possibly being TRBD1 (5 bases). The V gene lost 0 bases and the J gene lost 2 bases, with 14 bases spanning the gap. The germline V gene has CDR1 SGHVS and CDR2 FNYEAQ. The CDR3 has 17 residues. CDR3 amino acids: CASSLASRGRGNQPQHF. In DNA, the CDR3 is TGTGCCAGCAGCTTAGCGAGTAGGGGCAGAGGCAATCAGCCCCAGCATTTT.

The V and J genes are TRBV5-1 and TRBJ1-1; 9 nucleotides line up with TRBD1. Germline CDR1 and CDR2: SGHRS and YFSETQ. V lost 2 bases, J lost 0 bases, and 14 bases stayed unmatched. This CDR3 comprises 19 residues. The CDR3 reads CASSFSPQGAKNMNTEAFF. The CDR3, as DNA: TGCGCCAGCAGCTTTTCACCACAGGGGGCGAAAAACATGAACACTGAAGCTTTCTTT.

The V and J genes are TRBV7-2 and TRBJ2-7; the D is unclear. This CDR3 spans 12 amino acids. The ends were cut back, 4 bases at V and 4 bases at J, with 8 bases in the middle. Germline V gene data show CDR1 as SGHTA and CDR2 as FQGNSA. The CDR3 here is CASSSHAYEQYF. Here the CDR3 DNA reads TGTGCCAGCAGCTCGCATGCGTACGAGCAGTACTTC. Full variable domain (missing parts from reference TRBV7-2 and TRBJ2-7): GAGVSQSPSNKVTEKGKDVELRCDPISGHTALYWYRQSLGQGLEFLIYFQGNSAPDKSGLPSDRFSAERTGGSVSTLTIQRTQQEDSAVYLCASSSHAYEQYFGPGTRLTVT.

The gene calls are TRBV18 and TRBJ2-5; D gene unclear. V lost 6 bases to trimming and J lost 2 bases, with 10 bases between them. The germline V gene encodes CDR1 KGHSH and CDR2 LQKENI. The CDR3 length is 13 residues. The CDR3: CASSRATQETQYF. The CDR3 DNA follows: TGTGCCAGCTCCCGGGCTACGCAAGAGACCCAGTACTTC.

This clone appeared once. This chain joins TRBV6-5 and TRBJ2-1, with TRBD2 matching over 14 bases. With 6 bases clipped from V and 8 bases from J, the junction kept 3 bases outside the gene matches. Germline V CDR1 and CDR2: MNHEY, SVGAGI. The CDR3 runs 14 residues. The CDR3 spells CASRRGLAGDEQFF. In nucleotides, the CDR3 is TGTGCCAGCAGAAGGGGACTAGCGGGGGATGAGCAGTTCTTC.

There are a few counts of this clone. The J gene is TRBJ1-2, the V gene TRBV7-9; D not certain. The CDR3 extends over 13 amino acids. V lost 10 bases and J lost 4, with 16 bases in between. CDR1 and CDR2 from the germline V gene are SEHNR and FQNEAQ (reference sequence). The DNA for the CDR3 is TGTGCCACCGGACGGAGCTATGGCTATGGCTACACCTTC. It translates to CATGRSYGYGYTF.

V usage is TRBV11-2 and J usage is TRBJ2-7, with TRBD1 matching over 8 bases. Trimming removed 0 bases from V and 4 bases from J; junction bases left unmatched: 2. Germline V gene lookup returns CDR1 SGHAT and CDR2 FQNNGV. The CDR3 runs 14 residues. This CDR3 is CASSLEGQAYEQYF. As DNA, the CDR3 is TGTGCCAGCAGCTTAGAGGGACAGGCGTACGAGCAGTACTTC.

The V gene is TRBV30, the J gene TRBJ1-6; TRBD1 matches at 7 bases. J gave up 12 bases and V 7 bases, and 9 bases lay outside the gene matches. This CDR3 spans 12 amino acids. The germline gives CDR1 GTSNPN, CDR2 SVGIG (reference sequence). CDR3 loop: CASGTGVLPLHF. The CDR3 DNA reads TGTGCCTCGGGCACAGGGGTTCTACCCCTCCACTTT.